The 6 T cell receptor beta chains given below trace back to one sample, sequenced in a study of T-cell reconstitution after alpha-beta-depleted transplantation in children. The library targeted TCRbeta and was prepared with unique molecular identifiers. TCRdb analysed the PCR reads with MiXCR anew, one entry per CDR3 protein. The sample consists of about 420,000 distinct CDR3 sequences, approximately 11% of them appearing once. The sequenced sample was PBMCs from the stem cell graft donor, obtained from the stem cell graft. The origin of the receptors is a human donor who donated a stem cell graft to a child with acute myeloid leukemia.

This clonotype was recorded many times. The chain recombines TRBV10-3 with TRBJ2-1; D ambiguous. Germline V lookup: CDR1 ENHRY, CDR2 SYGVKD. Between the trimmed V and J ends, which lost 6 bases and 7 bases, there was a span of 10 bases. The CDR3 has 12 amino acids. CDR3 sequence: CAIRTSANEQFF. As DNA, the CDR3 is TGTGCCATCAGGACCTCGGCAAATGAGCAGTTCTTC.

The chain carries TRBV7-9 and TRBJ1-1; possible D gene TRBD1, 5 bases. This CDR3 is built from 14 residues. Germline CDR1 reads SEHNR; CDR2 reads FQNEAQ (reference sequence). V lost 5 bases, J lost 7 bases, and 17 bases lay in between. The CDR3 is CASSVRRGPGEAFF. The CDR3 nucleotides read TGTGCCAGCAGCGTAAGACGGGGACCCGGTGAAGCTTTCTTT.

V is TRBV30 and J is TRBJ2-5; possible D gene TRBD2, 5 bases. The CDR3 is 13 residues long. Germline V gene sequence: CDR1 GTSNPN, CDR2 SVGIG (reference sequence). The V and J ends lost 1 base and 2 bases respectively, with 8 bases between them. The CDR3 coding sequence is TGTGCCTGGAGTGCCGGGATTCAAGAGACCCAGTACTTC. As protein: CAWSAGIQETQYF.

The chain recombines TRBV4-1 with TRBJ2-1; 9 bases map to TRBD1. The CDR3 covers 16 residues. Germline CDR1 reads MGHRA; CDR2 reads YSYEKL. Trimming removed 1 base from V and 8 bases from J; junction bases left unmatched: 9. The CDR3 here is CASSQGPGQGFYEQFF. CDR3 in DNA: TGCGCCAGCAGCCAAGGACCGGGACAGGGTTTCTATGAGCAGTTCTTC.

The sample holds a few counts of this clonotype. The chain joins TRBV10-3 to TRBJ1-1, with D hard to call. This CDR3 has 13 residues. Trimming shortened V by 3 bases and J by 7 bases, and 12 bases separated the two germline ends. Germline assignment: CDR1 ENHRY and CDR2 SYGVKD. The DNA of the CDR3 is TGTGCCATCAGTGAATGGGAAGGGCGTGAAGCTTTCTTT. It translates to CAISEWEGREAFF.

CDR3 region: CASSSDLSASPLHF. The CDR3 nucleotides are TGTGCCAGCAGTAGCGACCTAAGCGCCTCACCCCTCCACTTT. This chain joins TRBV2 and TRBJ1-6; D not certain. The CDR3 spans 14 residues. Trimming pared 5 bases from V and 10 bases from J, leaving 15 bases between. In germline, CDR1 is SNHLY, CDR2 FYNNEI.